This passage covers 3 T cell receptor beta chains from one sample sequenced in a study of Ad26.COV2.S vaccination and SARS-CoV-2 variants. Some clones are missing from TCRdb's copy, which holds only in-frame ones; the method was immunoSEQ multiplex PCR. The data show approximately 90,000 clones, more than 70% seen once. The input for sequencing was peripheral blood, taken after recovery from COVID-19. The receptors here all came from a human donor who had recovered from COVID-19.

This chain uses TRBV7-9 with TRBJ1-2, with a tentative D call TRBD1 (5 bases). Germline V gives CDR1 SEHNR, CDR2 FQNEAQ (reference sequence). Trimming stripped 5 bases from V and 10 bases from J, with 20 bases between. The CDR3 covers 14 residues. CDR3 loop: CASSHVRQGPNYTF. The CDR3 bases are TGTGCCAGCAGCCATGTCCGGCAGGGACCTAACTACACCTTC.

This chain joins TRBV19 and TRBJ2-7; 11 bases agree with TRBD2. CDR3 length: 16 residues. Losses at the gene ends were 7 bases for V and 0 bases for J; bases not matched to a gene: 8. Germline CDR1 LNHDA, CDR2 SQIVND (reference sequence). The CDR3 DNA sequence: TGTGCCAGTACCGCATGGACTAGCGGGCGCTCCTACGAGCAGTACTTC. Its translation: CASTAWTSGRSYEQYF.

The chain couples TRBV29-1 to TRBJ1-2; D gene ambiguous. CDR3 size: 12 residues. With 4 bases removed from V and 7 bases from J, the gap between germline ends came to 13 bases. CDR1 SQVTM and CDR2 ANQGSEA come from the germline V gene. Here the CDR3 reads CSVGLAASGYTF. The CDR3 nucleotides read TGCAGCGTTGGTTTGGCAGCCTCTGGCTACACCTTC.